This T cell receptor (beta chain) appears in the sequencing data of a study of T cell repertoires in cytomegalovirus infection. Looking at the study overall: The study used recently identified HLA-C-restricted and well-studied HLA-B-restricted CMV epitopes. Indications came from public TCR beta signatures; they pointed to CMV infection and to a matching HLA type.

The V gene lost 0 bases and the J gene lost 14 bases, with 11 bases spanning the gap. Germline V gives CDR1 MNHEY, CDR2 SVGEGT. This CDR3 has 12 amino acids. This clonotype was observed a few times. Its antigen is undetermined. TCRdb itself ran the reads through MiXCR, one entry per CDR3 protein. The repertoire holds 600,000 to 700,000 distinct CDR3 sequences, with about 33% as singletons. Study outcomes and limitations: The cumulative frequency of public TCR beta families distinguished individuals who carried CMV together with the relevant HLA. The response measured ex vivo was dominated by TCR beta clonotypes (HLA-C-restricted and CMV-specific).

This specimen was cultured PBMCs, taken from culture after CMV antigen stimulation. The V call is TRBV6-2 or TRBV6-3, the J call TRBJ2-1; D gene ambiguous. This clonotype originated in a human donor in good health (CMV status not recorded). Some clones in this sample may be carry-over from other donors' samples. The CDR3 region has the DNA TGTGCCAGCAGTTACTCGAGCTTACGTAAGTTCTTC. This sequence encodes CASSYSSLRKFF.